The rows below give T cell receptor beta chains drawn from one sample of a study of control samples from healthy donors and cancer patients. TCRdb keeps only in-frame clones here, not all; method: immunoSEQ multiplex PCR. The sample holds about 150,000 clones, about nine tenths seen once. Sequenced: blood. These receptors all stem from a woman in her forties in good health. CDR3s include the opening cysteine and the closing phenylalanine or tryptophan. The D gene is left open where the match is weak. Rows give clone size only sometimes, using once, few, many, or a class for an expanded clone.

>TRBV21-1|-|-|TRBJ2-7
TGTGCCAGCACCCGGACAGCCCGAAGCTCCTACGAGCAGTACTTC
CASTRTARSSYEQYF
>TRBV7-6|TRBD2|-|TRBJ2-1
TGTGCCAGCAGCCCACTAGCGACCCTCGCCAATGAGCAGTTCTTC
CASSPLATLANEQFF
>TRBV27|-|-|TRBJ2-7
TGTGCCAGCCAGACAGGCTACGAGCAGTACTTC
CASQTGYEQYF
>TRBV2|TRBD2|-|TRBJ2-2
TGTGCCAGCAGTACTAGCGGGGGGGCGAACACCGGGGAGCTGTTTTTT
CASSTSGGANTGELFF
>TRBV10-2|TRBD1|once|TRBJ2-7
TGCGCCAGCACCGGGACAGGGCCCTACGAGCAGTACTTC
CASTGTGPYEQYF
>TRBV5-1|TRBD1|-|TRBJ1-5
TGCGCCAGCCCCTTTTTGCGGGACAGGAATCAGCCCCAGCATTTT
CASPFLRDRNQPQHF
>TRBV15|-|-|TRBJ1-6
TGTGCCACCAGCAGAGATGATCGCTGGGAAGGGGATTCACCCCTCCACTTT
CATSRDDRWEGDSPLHF
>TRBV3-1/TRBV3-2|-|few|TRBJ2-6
TGTGCCAGCAGCCAAGGGGAGGTCTCTGGGGCCAACGTCCTGACTTTC
CASSQGEVSGANVLTF
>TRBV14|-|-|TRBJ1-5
TGTGCCAGCAGCCAAGGTAATCAGCCCCAGCATTTT
CASSQGNQPQHF
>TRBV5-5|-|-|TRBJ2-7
TGTGCCAGCAGCTTGTTCGACGAGCAGTACTTC
CASSLFDEQYF
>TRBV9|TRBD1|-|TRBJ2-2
TGTGCCAGCAGCGAAAGGACAGGCCCAGGGACCGGGGAGCTGTTTTTT
CASSERTGPGTGELFF
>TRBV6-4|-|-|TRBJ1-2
TGTGCCAGCAGTGAACAGGGAGGAGGCTATGGCTACACCTTC
CASSEQGGGYGYTF
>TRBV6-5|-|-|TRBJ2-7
TGTGCCAGCAGCCTAGGGGACTCCAAGCAGTACTTC
CASSLGDSKQYF
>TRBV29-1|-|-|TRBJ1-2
TGCAGCGTCCTGGGTGAGGGGGGTGAAGACTATGGCTACACCTTC
CSVLGEGGEDYGYTF
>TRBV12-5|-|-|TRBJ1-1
TGTGCTAGTGGTATCAACGTGTTCTCTGAAGCTTTCTTT
CASGINVFSEAFF
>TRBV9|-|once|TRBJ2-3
TGTGCCAGCAGCGCCCCAGAGCTTTCTGCCCCAGATACGCAGTATTTT
CASSAPELSAPDTQYF
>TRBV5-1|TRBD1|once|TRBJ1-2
TGCGCCAGCAGCGATTCGGGGACAGGGCGCGTCGGCTACACCTTC
CASSDSGTGRVGYTF
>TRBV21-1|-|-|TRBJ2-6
TGTGCCAGCAGCACCCGGACACTCTCCTCTGGGGCCAACGTCCTGACTTTC
CASSTRTLSSGANVLTF
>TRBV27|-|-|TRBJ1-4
TGTGCCAGCAGCCGAAGATATGCTAATGAAAAACTGTTTTTT
CASSRRYANEKLFF
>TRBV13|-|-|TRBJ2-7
TGTGCCACCAGTGGTCAGGGCCTCTCCTACGAGCAGTACTTC
CATSGQGLSYEQYF
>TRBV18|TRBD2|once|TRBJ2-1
TGTGCCAGCTCACCACCGGAGACTAGCGGGGGGTCAATGTCCTACAATGAGCAGTTCTTC
CASSPPETSGGSMSYNEQFF
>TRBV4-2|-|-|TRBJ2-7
TGTGCCAGCAGCCAAGGAGACGAGCAGTACTTC
CASSQGDEQYF
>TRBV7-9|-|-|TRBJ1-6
TGTGCCAGCAGCTTAGCGCGGCCCGGGGAAAGCTCCTATAATTCACCCCTCCACTTT
CASSLARPGESSYNSPLHF
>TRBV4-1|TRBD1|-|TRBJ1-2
TGCGCCAGCAGCCAAGGACAGGGCATGGGCTATGGCTACACCTTC
CASSQGQGMGYGYTF
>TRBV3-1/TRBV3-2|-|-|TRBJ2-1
TGTGCCAGCAGCCAAGATCAGGTTGGGAATGAGCAGTTCTTC
CASSQDQVGNEQFF
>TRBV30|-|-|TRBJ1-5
TGTGCCTGGAGTGGGGGGGCCGTCCGGCCCCAGCATTTT
CAWSGGAVRPQHF
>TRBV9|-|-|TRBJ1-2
TGTGCCAGCAGCGTAGGGAGGGGTATTGGCGGCTACACCTTC
CASSVGRGIGGYTF
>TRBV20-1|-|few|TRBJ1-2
TGCAGTGCTACAGGATCTGGTGGCTACACCTTC
CSATGSGGYTF
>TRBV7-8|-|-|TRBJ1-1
TGTGCCAGCAGCCTCACAGGGAACACTGAAGCTTTCTTT
CASSLTGNTEAFF
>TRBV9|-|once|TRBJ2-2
TGTGCCAGCAGCGCGCGCTTATACGGGGGTGGCGGGGAGCTGTTTTTT
CASSARLYGGGGELFF
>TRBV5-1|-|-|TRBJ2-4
TGCGCCAGCAGCCCTCCTACAGGCGACGAGCGTAACATTCAGTACTTC
CASSPPTGDERNIQYF
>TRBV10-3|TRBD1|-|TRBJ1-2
TGTGCCATCAGTGAGTCGACTCCGGGACAGGAGGGGAACTATGGCTACACCTTC
CAISESTPGQEGNYGYTF
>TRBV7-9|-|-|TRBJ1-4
TGTGCCAGCAGCCTCCGGGTCGATAATGAAAAACTGTTTTTT
CASSLRVDNEKLFF
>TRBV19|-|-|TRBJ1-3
TGTGCCAGTACGCATCGGGATCGGGACACCATATATTTT
CASTHRDRDTIYF
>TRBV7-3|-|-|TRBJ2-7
TGTGCCAGCAGCTCGGGACGGGCAACCGAGCAGTACTTC
CASSSGRATEQYF
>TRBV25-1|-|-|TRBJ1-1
TGTGCCAGCAGTGAGGGGGCAGGAGGGAACACTGAAGCTTTCTTT
CASSEGAGGNTEAFF
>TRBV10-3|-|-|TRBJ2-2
TGTGCCATCACCTTCCAAGGGAGAGAGGACACCGGGGAGCTGTTTTTT
CAITFQGREDTGELFF
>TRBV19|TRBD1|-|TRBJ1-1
TGTGCCAGTAGAAACCAGGGGGCCTCAACTGAAGCTTTCTTT
CASRNQGASTEAFF
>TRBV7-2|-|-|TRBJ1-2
TGTGCCAGCAGCCTAATGAGTTGGAGCTATGGCTACACCTTC
CASSLMSWSYGYTF
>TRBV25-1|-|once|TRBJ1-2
TGTGCCAGCAAATGGAACTATGGCTACACCTTC
CASKWNYGYTF
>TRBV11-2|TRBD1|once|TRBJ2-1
TGTGCCAGCAGCTTAGGTCCCGGGACAGGGAGAAATGAGCAGTTCTTC
CASSLGPGTGRNEQFF
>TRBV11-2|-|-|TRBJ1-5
TGTGCCAGCAGCCCTGCGGCGGATTCGGGGAATCAGCCCCAGCATTTT
CASSPAADSGNQPQHF
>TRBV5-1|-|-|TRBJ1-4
TGCGCCAGCAGCTTGAACAGCTGGGGGCACGAAAAACTGTTTTTT
CASSLNSWGHEKLFF
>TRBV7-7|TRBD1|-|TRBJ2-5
TGTGCCAGCAGCCAGACAGGGTTCCCAGAGACCCAGTACTTC
CASSQTGFPETQYF
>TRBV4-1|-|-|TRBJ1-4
TGCGCCAGCAGCCAAGACGGGGTCTCGACTAATGAAAAACTGTTTTTT
CASSQDGVSTNEKLFF
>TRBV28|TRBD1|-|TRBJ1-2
TGTGCCAGCTCCAAACAGGGGGTAGTCAATGGCTACACCTTC
CASSKQGVVNGYTF
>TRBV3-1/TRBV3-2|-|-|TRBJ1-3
TGTGCCAGCAGCCTTAAACCACTCACTGGAAACACCATATATTTT
CASSLKPLTGNTIYF
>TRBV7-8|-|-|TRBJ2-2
TGTGCCAGCAGTCTGGGACACGCCACCGGGGAGCTGTTTTTT
CASSLGHATGELFF
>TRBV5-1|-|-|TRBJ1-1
TGCGCCAGCAGCCCCGGGGGAGGTTGGGACACTGAAGCTTTCTTT
CASSPGGGWDTEAFF